These 23 T cell receptor beta chains were all obtained from the same sample, sequenced in a study of T cell repertoires in aging, cancer and after chemotherapy. Peripheral blood genomic DNA, not sorted cells or RNA, was the template. TRB rearrangements spanning V, D and J were amplified using mixed TRB-A/B primers. TCRdb reprocessed the multiplex PCR reads via MiXCR and lists one record per CDR3 protein. The data hold thousands of distinct CDR3 sequences, with roughly a fifth observed a single time. Sequenced: blood. These receptor sequences come from a human donor with a blood cancer.

This clonotype is medium-sized within its sample. The genes are TRBV29-1 and TRBJ2-5; no definite D call. Germline CDR1 SQVTM, CDR2 ANQGSEA. The CDR3 covers 13 residues. Trimming took off 4 bases at V and 0 bases at J, with 9 bases between the two ends. The DNA of the CDR3 is TGCAGCGTTGTCCCCCCGTACCAAGAGACCCAGTACTTC. This gives the protein CSVVPPYQETQYF.

This chain links TRBV28 with TRBJ2-2; D is unclear. Trimming took off 3 bases at V and 2 bases at J, with 4 bases between the two ends. Germline lookup yields CDR1 MDHEN and CDR2 SYDVKM. This CDR3 has 13 amino acids. This chain's CDR3 is CASSFGNTGELFF. Here the CDR3 DNA reads TGTGCCAGCAGTTTTGGTAACACCGGGGAGCTGTTTTTT.

This clonotype came up a few times. The rearrangement joins TRBV27 to TRBJ1-2, with TRBD1 as a possible D gene (5 bases). Trimming stripped 2 bases from V and 4 bases from J, with 11 bases between. Germline V gene lookup returns CDR1 MNHEY and CDR2 SMNVEV (reference sequence). This CDR3 has 14 residues. Here the CDR3 reads CASSLTGNFYGYTF. The CDR3 nucleotides read TGTGCCAGCAGTTTAACAGGAAACTTCTATGGCTACACCTTC.

Within the sample, this clonotype is medium-sized (0.01 to 0.1%). The rearrangement uses TRBV20-1 and TRBJ2-3; 9 bases map to TRBD2. The CDR3 extends over 13 amino acids. Per germline, CDR1 DFQATT and CDR2 SNEGSKA (reference sequence). V shed 6 bases and J 5 bases; nucleotides not matched to a gene: 6. CDR3 sequence (DNA): TGCAGTGCCCATAGCGGGGGTGTAGATACGCAGTATTTT. It codes for CSAHSGGVDTQYF.

This clonotype came up a few times. V gene TRBV5-1 combines with J gene TRBJ1-6, with TRBD1 matching 7 bases. CDR1 and CDR2 from the germline V gene are SGHRS and YFSETQ. Trimming removed 1 base from V and 3 bases from J; junction bases left unmatched: 16. The CDR3 runs 20 residues. DNA for the CDR3: TGCGCCAGCAGCTTGTTCCGGGACAGAACGAAGTACGGCTATAATTCACCCCTCCACTTT. It encodes CASSLFRDRTKYGYNSPLHF.

In regard to this clonotype: At one end, the junction sequence differs from germline, possibly due to a read error. The chain links TRBV20-1 to TRBJ2-1, with unresolved D. Germline-derived CDR1 and CDR2 are DFQATT and SNEGSKA (reference sequence). The CDR3 sequence is 11 residues long. The CDR3 loop reads CGAVSYNEQFF. The CDR3 coding sequence is TGCGGTGCTGTATCCTACAATGAGCAGTTCTTC.

The J gene is TRBJ1-2, the V gene TRBV28, with 7 bases lining up with TRBD1. Germline assignment: CDR1 MDHEN and CDR2 SYDVKM. V lost 11 bases, J lost 3 bases, and 15 bases stayed unmatched. This CDR3 has 15 amino acids. CDR3 sequence reads: CAGARGEGGDYGYTF. CDR3 sequence (DNA): TGTGCCGGGGCCCGGGGGGAAGGGGGCGACTATGGCTACACCTTC.

This clonotype rates as medium-sized. This rearrangement joins TRBV5-6 to TRBJ1-2; 7 bases fit TRBD1. J gave up 6 bases and V 4 bases, and 6 bases lay outside the gene matches. CDR1 and CDR2 (germline): SGHDT, YYEEEE. This CDR3 spans 13 amino acids. CDR3 in amino acids: CASSLGQAHGYTF. For the CDR3, the DNA is TGTGCCAGCAGCCTAGGACAGGCTCATGGCTACACCTTC.

This clonotype was observed a handful of times. The V gene is TRBV27, the J gene TRBJ1-5, with D unclear. V lost 6 bases to trimming and J lost 8 bases, with 14 bases between them. The CDR3 extends over 13 amino acids. Germline V gives CDR1 MNHEY, CDR2 SMNVEV (reference sequence). This chain's CDR3 is CASSLSLTEPQHF. The CDR3 DNA follows: TGTGCCAGCAGCCTGAGCCTCACGGAGCCCCAGCATTTT.

By sample share, this clonotype is medium-sized. The rearrangement joins TRBV5-1 to TRBJ1-2; 8 bases line up with TRBD1. Germline CDR1 reads SGHRS; CDR2 reads YFSETQ. The CDR3 consists of 15 residues. V trimming: 4 bases; J trimming: 7 bases; junction bases outside the gene matches: 12. In DNA form, the CDR3 reads TGCGCCAGCAGCCCTTCTACCCAGGGGGCGCTTGGCTACACCTTC. Its translation is CASSPSTQGALGYTF.

Within the sample, this clonotype is medium-sized. The chain has TRBV6-2 or TRBV6-3 and TRBJ2-5; no clear D gene. V shed 6 bases and J shed 3 bases, with 11 bases lying between them. The germline V gene encodes CDR1 MNHEY and CDR2 SVGEGT. The CDR3 contains 13 residues. The CDR3 protein is CASRLDEEETQYF. For the CDR3, the DNA is TGTGCCAGCAGGCTGGACGAGGAAGAGACCCAGTACTTC.

The chain combines TRBV28 with TRBJ1-1, with D unresolved. The CDR3 runs to 13 residues. From germline, CDR1 is MDHEN and CDR2 SYDVKM. V was trimmed by 3 bases and J by 10 bases, leaving 15 bases between them. CDR3 in amino acids: CASSFVISSSAFF. Here the CDR3 DNA reads TGTGCCAGCAGTTTTGTAATAAGTTCGTCAGCTTTCTTT.

The chain is built from TRBV27 and TRBJ1-1, with no clear D. The CDR3 is 13 residues long. Germline V gives CDR1 MNHEY, CDR2 SMNVEV (reference sequence). Trimming left V 4 bases short and J 3 bases short, with 9 bases between. CDR3 amino acids: CASSWKGYTEAFF. The DNA for the CDR3 is TGTGCCAGCAGTTGGAAGGGATACACTGAAGCTTTCTTT.

The chain has TRBV10-3 and TRBJ1-2; 10 bases match TRBD1. This CDR3 spans 16 amino acids. V dropped 4 bases and J dropped 2; count of bases not matched to a gene: 7. The germline gives CDR1 ENHRY, CDR2 SYGVKD. The CDR3 loop reads CAISGGGQGLNYGYTF. The CDR3 DNA follows: TGTGCCATCAGTGGGGGGGGACAGGGGTTAAACTATGGCTACACCTTC.

This clonotype qualifies as medium-sized. The chain combines TRBV19 with TRBJ2-7; D possibly matches TRBD1 or TRBD2 (5 bases each). V lost 3 bases to trimming and J lost 4 bases, with 19 bases between them. Looked up from germline, CDR1 is LNHDA and CDR2 is SQIVND (reference sequence). This CDR3 is built from 16 residues. CDR3 residues: CASSMSGTVPAYEQYF. CDR3 nucleotide sequence: TGTGCCAGTAGTATGTCAGGGACGGTGCCGGCGTACGAGCAGTACTTC.

V gene TRBV28 combines with J gene TRBJ2-7, with D possibly being TRBD2 (5 bases). Trimming removed 6 bases from V and 2 bases from J, with 8 bases in between. This CDR3 has 12 amino acids. Germline lookup yields CDR1 MDHEN and CDR2 SYDVKM. CDR3 sequence (DNA): TGTGCCAGCAGCGGACTTACCTACGAGCAGTACTTC. This codes for CASSGLTYEQYF.

This clonotype occurred a few times. This chain connects TRBV9 to TRBJ2-3; D gene unclear. CDR3 length equals 13 residues. Per germline, CDR1 SGDLS and CDR2 YYNGEE. The V gene lost 2 bases and the J gene lost 0 bases, with 4 bases spanning the gap. The CDR3 protein is CASSVTSTDTQYF. CDR3 nucleotide sequence: TGTGCCAGCAGCGTGACTAGCACAGATACGCAGTATTTT.

This clonotype counts as medium-sized. The J gene is TRBJ2-1, the V gene TRBV6-2 or TRBV6-3; D tentatively reads TRBD1 or TRBD2 (7 bases each). CDR3 length: 17 amino acids. V lost 6 bases, J lost 0 bases, and 18 bases lay in between. CDR1 is MNHEY, CDR2 SVGEGT, per germline. The CDR3 sequence: CASSQGGGTHSYNEQFF. In DNA form, the CDR3 reads TGTGCCAGCAGCCAGGGGGGGGGGACGCACTCCTACAATGAGCAGTTCTTC.

This clonotype is judged medium-sized (0.01 to 0.1%). V usage is TRBV19 and J usage is TRBJ2-1; 9 positions agree with TRBD2. Germline loops: CDR1 LNHDA, CDR2 SQIVND (reference sequence). After removal of 3 bases from V and 10 bases from J, the junction contained 10 bases not matched to a gene. The CDR3 is 15 residues long. The CDR3 region is CASSISSGAPREQFF. CDR3 DNA sequence: TGTGCCAGTAGTATCTCTAGCGGGGCTCCACGGGAGCAGTTCTTC.

Points on this clonotype: Since a much larger clone is just one base distant, this may be a read error. V is TRBV19 and J is TRBJ1-4, with D hard to call. In germline, CDR1 is LNHDA, CDR2 SQIVND (reference sequence). The CDR3 contains 15 residues. The CDR3 bases are TGTGCCAATAGTAAGGCTTTGGACTTTAATGAAAAACTGTTTTTT. As protein: CANSKALDFNEKLFF.

This clonotype is medium-sized (0.01 to 0.1%) by share. This sequence joins TRBV27 and TRBJ2-7; 8 nucleotides agree with TRBD1. Per the germline V gene, CDR1 is MNHEY and CDR2 is SMNVEV (reference sequence). The J segment lost 3 bases and the V segment lost 8 bases, leaving 0 bases of the junction unmatched. This CDR3 has 11 amino acids. CDR3 sequence: CASGQGYEQYF. The CDR3 nucleotides are TGTGCCAGCGGACAGGGCTACGAGCAGTACTTC.

In this sample, this clonotype is medium-sized. This chain uses TRBV6-6 with TRBJ1-5; D ambiguous. Germline CDR1 MNHNY, CDR2 SVGAGI (reference sequence). The CDR3 consists of 16 residues. Trimming removed 3 bases from V and 4 bases from J, with 16 bases in between. CDR3 DNA: TGTGCCAGCAGTTATCTTGGTAGGGAGGGTAATCAGCCCCAGCATTTT. It specifies CASSYLGREGNQPQHF.

The chain combines TRBV12-3 or TRBV12-4 with TRBJ1-1, with TRBD1 matching over 7 bases. The ends lost 4 bases at V and 0 bases at J; junction bases unmatched: 5. The CDR3 is made up of 15 amino acids. The CDR3 bases are TGTGCCAGCAGTTACTCCGGGACAGTGAACACTGAAGCTTTCTTT. As protein: CASSYSGTVNTEAFF.